Following are 24 T cell receptor beta chains from one sample sequenced in a study of blood T cell repertoires in COVID-19. The protocol was immunoSEQ multiplex PCR, while the TCRdb copy is restricted to in-frame clones and leaves out a portion. This repertoire shows roughly 200,000 clones, about 83% found once; its top ten account for roughly 3.1%. Sequenced: PBMCs or T cells enriched from blood (not recorded which). The receptors come from a woman aged 25 to 45 who had been exposed to COVID-19.

This sequence joins TRBV30 and TRBJ2-1; 10 bases line up with TRBD2. V was clipped by 2 bases and J by 4 bases; unmatched bases: 2. This CDR3 region has 14 residues. Looked up from germline, CDR1 is GTSNPN and CDR2 is SVGIG (reference sequence). CDR3 coding DNA: TGTGCCTGGAGTAGGGGACTAGCGTACAATGAGCAGTTCTTC. Its protein product is CAWSRGLAYNEQFF. Based on the CDR3 plus reference TRBV30 and TRBJ2-1, the full variable domain is SQTIHQWPATLVQPVGSPLSLECTVEGTSNPNLYWYRQAAGRGLQLLFYSVGIGQISSEVPQNLSASRPQDRQFILSSKKLLLSDSGFYLCAWSRGLAYNEQFFGPGTRLTVL.

The chain employs TRBV12-2 and TRBJ1-1. TRBV12-2 is a pseudogene segment. CDR3 length: 17 amino acids. CDR3 loop: CASRFLLRETENTEAFF. The DNA of the CDR3 is TGTGCAAGTCGCTTCCTCCTTAGGGAGACTGAGAACACTGAAGCTTTCTTT.

The count of this clone is one. The chain combines TRBV12-3 or TRBV12-4 with TRBJ1-1; D unclear. The germline V and J ends were trimmed by 0 bases and 5 bases, with 7 bases remaining between them. This CDR3 has 13 residues. The chain's CDR3 is CASSLARWTEAFF. In nucleotides, the CDR3 is TGTGCCAGCAGTTTAGCGCGTTGGACTGAAGCTTTCTTT.

The J gene is TRBJ1-2, the V gene TRBV6-2 or TRBV6-3, with 9 bases lining up with TRBD1. With V trimmed by 2 bases and J by 7 bases, 2 bases remained unmatched. Germline CDR1 reads MNHEY; CDR2 reads SVGEGT. CDR3 length equals 13 residues. The CDR3 bases are TGTGCCAGCAGTTACGGGACAGGGCTTGGCTACACCTTC. It specifies CASSYGTGLGYTF.

CDR3 protein: CASSLSGGAHNEQFF. CDR3 nucleotides: TGTGCCAGCAGCTTAAGCGGGGGGGCCCACAATGAGCAGTTCTTC. The chain carries TRBV7-9 and TRBJ2-1; TRBD2 agrees at 10 bases. J was trimmed by 5 bases and V by 2 bases; bases with no gene match: 3. Germline V gives CDR1 SEHNR, CDR2 FQNEAQ (reference sequence). The length of the CDR3 is 15 residues. The full variable domain, rest sourced from reference TRBV7-9 and TRBJ2-1, is DTGVSQNPRHKITKRGQNVTFRCDPISEHNRLYWYRQTLGQGPEFLTYFQNEAQLEKSRLLSDRFSAERPKGSFSTLEIQRTEQGDSAMYLCASSLSGGAHNEQFFGPGTRLTVL.

The V gene is TRBV27, the J gene TRBJ2-7, with D perhaps TRBD1 (5 bases). Germline CDR1 is MNHEY and CDR2 is SMNVEV (reference sequence). This CDR3 has 14 amino acids. V was clipped by 2 bases and J by 0 bases, with 8 bases between them. This CDR3 is CASSLPTASYEQYF. DNA for the CDR3: TGTGCCAGCAGTTTACCGACAGCCTCCTACGAGCAGTACTTC.

The chain recombines TRBV6-5 with TRBJ1-5; D uncertain. The CDR3 is made up of 13 amino acids. Trimming shortened V by 5 bases and J by 0 bases, and 5 bases separated the two germline ends. Looked up from germline, CDR1 is MNHEY and CDR2 is SVGAGI. The CDR3 spells CASSPSSNQPQHF. Written as DNA, the CDR3 is TGTGCCAGCAGTCCATCTAGCAATCAGCCCCAGCATTTT.

This sequence joins TRBV6-2 or TRBV6-3 and TRBJ1-2, with D maybe TRBD1 (6 bases). The germline gives CDR1 MNHEY, CDR2 SVGEGT. Trimming removed 5 bases from V and 4 bases from J, with 14 bases in between. The CDR3 has 14 residues. The DNA of the CDR3 is TGTGCCAGCAGTACACCTCGGGACACCTATGGCTACACCTTC. Its translation is CASSTPRDTYGYTF.

This clone showed up just once. The V call is TRBV19, the J call TRBJ2-1, with D maybe TRBD2 (6 bases). CDR1 and CDR2 (germline): LNHDA, SQIVND (reference sequence). The CDR3 runs 16 residues. The ends were cut back, 1 base at V and 6 bases at J, with 16 bases in the middle. The CDR3 is CASSIGRGTQSNEQFF. The CDR3 DNA sequence: TGTGCCAGTAGTATAGGACGGGGGACTCAGAGCAATGAGCAGTTCTTC.

The V and J genes are TRBV5-1 and TRBJ2-6; tentative D call: TRBD1 (5 bases). V lost 1 base, J lost 2 bases, and 16 bases lay in between. Germline lookup yields CDR1 SGHRS and CDR2 YFSETQ. This CDR3 region has 18 residues. CDR3 protein: CASSLLRQGRAGANVLTF. DNA of the CDR3: TGCGCCAGCAGCTTGCTCCGGCAGGGTAGAGCTGGGGCCAACGTCCTGACTTTC.

The chain recombines TRBV7-2 with TRBJ2-5; D call uncertain. Per the germline V gene, CDR1 is SGHTA and CDR2 is FQGNSA. Trimming cost V 5 bases and J 5 bases, with 18 bases left between them. The CDR3 totals 15 residues. The DNA for the CDR3 is TGTGCCAGCAGCCCAGTGACTCGGATCGGGGAGACCCAGTACTTC. It encodes CASSPVTRIGETQYF. Complete variable domain (other parts from reference TRBV7-2 and TRBJ2-5): GAGVSQSPSNKVTEKGKDVELRCDPISGHTALYWYRQSLGQGLEFLIYFQGNSAPDKSGLPSDRFSAERTGGSVSTLTIQRTQQEDSAVYLCASSPVTRIGETQYFGPGTRLLVL.

The J gene is TRBJ2-3, the V gene TRBV5-1; TRBD2 is a possible D gene (5 bases). The germline gives CDR1 SGHRS, CDR2 YFSETQ. V dropped 3 bases and J dropped 0 bases, with 11 bases sitting between them. The length of the CDR3 is 15 residues. The CDR3 bases are TGCGCCAGCAGCTCCTCCTGGACTAGCACAGATACGCAGTATTTT. This encodes CASSSSWTSTDTQYF.

V is TRBV7-9 and J is TRBJ1-2; tentatively, D is TRBD1 (5 bases). The CDR3 is 13 residues long. Trimming took off 1 base at V and 4 bases at J, with 7 bases between the two ends. The germline gives CDR1 SEHNR, CDR2 FQNEAQ (reference sequence). As DNA, the CDR3 is TGTGCCAGCAGCTTAGGACAGAGCTATGGCTACACCTTC. Protein product: CASSLGQSYGYTF.

V is TRBV18 and J is TRBJ2-7, with D unclear. Germline V gene sequence: CDR1 KGHSH, CDR2 LQKENI. The CDR3 extends over 15 amino acids. Between the trimmed V and J ends, which lost 6 bases and 7 bases, there was a span of 22 bases. DNA for the CDR3: TGTGCCAGCTCCCCAAACAGAGCAGGCCCAAGGGAGCAGTACTTC. Translated, it gives CASSPNRAGPREQYF.

The chain joins TRBV5-4 to TRBJ1-3, with D possibly TRBD1 on 5 matching bases. CDR3 size: 15 residues. Trimming pared 0 bases from V and 0 bases from J, leaving 7 bases between. CDR1 is SGHNT and CDR2 is YYREEE in the germline V gene (reference sequence). CDR3 coding DNA: TGTGCCAGCAGCTTGGCAGGGCCCTCTGGAAACACCATATATTTT. This translates into CASSLAGPSGNTIYF. Full variable domain (remainder filled in from reference TRBV5-4 and TRBJ1-3): ETGVTQSPTHLIKTRGQQVTLRCSSQSGHNTVSWYQQALGQGPQFIFQYYREEENGRGNFPPRFSGLQFPNYSSELNVNALELDDSALYLCASSLAGPSGNTIYFGEGSWLTVV.

The chain couples TRBV27 to TRBJ1-1, with D perhaps TRBD1 (5 bases). Trimming left V 3 bases short and J 11 bases short, with 13 bases between. Germline CDR1 is MNHEY and CDR2 is SMNVEV (reference sequence). The CDR3 consists of 12 residues. The CDR3 DNA sequence: TGTGCCAGCAGTTTCTTGGGGGGTGAGGCTTTCTTT. This gives the protein CASSFLGGEAFF.

The rearrangement joins TRBV25-1 to TRBJ2-7; possible D gene TRBD1, 7 bases. Germline values: CDR1 MGHDK, CDR2 SYGVNS. Trimming took off 4 bases at V and 7 bases at J, with 23 bases between the two ends. The CDR3 has 16 amino acids. Here the CDR3 reads CASSAHPGRGTVEQYF. The CDR3 nucleotides read TGTGCCAGCAGTGCACACCCGGGCCGCGGGACAGTGGAGCAGTACTTC.

The CDR3 nucleotides read TGTGCCAGCAGTGGTTCGACACTTCGGAGGGAAAAACTGTTTTTT. It codes for CASSGSTLRREKLFF. The chain is built from TRBV2 and TRBJ1-4; D remains ambiguous. CDR3 size: 15 residues. With 4 bases removed from V and 8 bases from J, the gap between germline ends came to 17 bases. Germline loops: CDR1 SNHLY, CDR2 FYNNEI.

This chain links TRBV7-2 with TRBJ2-1; 9 bases agree with TRBD2. Germline V CDR1 and CDR2: SGHTA, FQGNSA. The CDR3 is 17 amino acids. V shed 2 bases, J shed 5 bases, and the junction held 10 bases outside the gene matches. The CDR3 DNA follows: TGTGCCAGCAGCTTACTGAGATCTAGCGGGAACCACAATGAGCAGTTCTTC. Protein sequence: CASSLLRSSGNHNEQFF.

The CDR3 DNA reads as TGTGCCAGCGGGACAGGGGGTGGCTACACCTTC. The encoded protein is CASGTGGGYTF. V usage is TRBV19 and J usage is TRBJ1-2; TRBD1 agrees at 11 bases. The CDR3 is 11 residues long. V shed 9 bases, J shed 7 bases, and the junction held 1 base outside the gene matches. In germline, CDR1 is LNHDA, CDR2 SQIVND (reference sequence). Full variable domain (rest looked up from reference TRBV19 and TRBJ1-2): DGGITQSPKYLFRKEGQNVTLSCEQNLNHDAMYWYRQDPGQGLRLIYYSQIVNDFQKGDIAEGYSVSREKKESFPLTVTSAQKNPTAFYLCASGTGGGYTFGSGTRLTVV.

The chain recombines TRBV9 with TRBJ2-7, with 8 bases matching TRBD1. Germline values: CDR1 SGDLS, CDR2 YYNGEE. The V and J ends lost 4 bases and 2 bases, in that order; junction bases with no gene match: 5. The CDR3 contains 14 residues. Here the CDR3 DNA reads TGTGCCAGCAGCCCAAGACAGGGGCCCTACGAGCAGTACTTC. It yields the protein CASSPRQGPYEQYF.

This clone was found many times. The CDR3 spells CASSQSSLTEAFF. The CDR3 nucleotides read TGCGCCAGCAGTCAATCTAGCCTCACTGAAGCTTTCTTT. The rearrangement links TRBV23-1 to TRBJ1-1; D remains ambiguous. TRBV23-1 is an ORF for which the function is uncertain. V dropped 0 bases and J dropped 4 bases, with 6 bases sitting between them. This CDR3 region has 13 residues.

The J gene is TRBJ1-1, the V gene TRBV2, with no clear D. CDR1 SNHLY and CDR2 FYNNEI come from the germline V gene. The CDR3 has 15 residues. The V end was cut by 1 base, the J end by 3 bases, with 12 bases between. This CDR3 is CASSEEAGWDTEAFF. DNA of the CDR3: TGTGCCAGCAGTGAAGAGGCGGGTTGGGACACTGAAGCTTTCTTT.

In its sample, this clone was seen a few times. The chain combines TRBV7-9 with TRBJ2-7; D is possibly TRBD1 (5 bases). Looked up from germline, CDR1 is SEHNR and CDR2 is FQNEAQ (reference sequence). V gave up 2 bases and J gave up 2 bases, with 22 bases separating them. CDR3 size: 18 residues. The DNA of the CDR3 is TGTGCCAGCAGCTTAAGCGCCCGGAAACATAGGGGCACCTACGAGCAGTACTTC. This sequence encodes CASSLSARKHRGTYEQYF.